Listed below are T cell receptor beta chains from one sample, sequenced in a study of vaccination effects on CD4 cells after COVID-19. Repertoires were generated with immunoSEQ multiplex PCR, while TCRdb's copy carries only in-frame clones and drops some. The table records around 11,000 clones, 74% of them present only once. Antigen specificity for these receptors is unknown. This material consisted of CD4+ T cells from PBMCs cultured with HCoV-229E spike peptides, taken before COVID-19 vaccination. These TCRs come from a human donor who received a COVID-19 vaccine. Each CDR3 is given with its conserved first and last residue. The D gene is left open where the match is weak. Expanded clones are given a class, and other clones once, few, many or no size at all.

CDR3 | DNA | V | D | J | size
CASKVSHEAFF | TGTGCCAGTAAGGTATCGCATGAAGCTTTCTTT | TRBV19 | - | TRBJ1-1 | -
CATRDTASGEQFF | TGTGCCACCCGGGACACGGCCTCTGGTGAGCAGTTCTTC | TRBV24-1 | - | TRBJ2-1 | -
CASQHGTAEQYF | TGTGCCAGCCAGCATGGGACAGCCGAGCAGTACTTC | TRBV7-9 | TRBD1 | TRBJ2-7 | few
CASSRTSGETQYF | TGTGCCAGCAGCCGGACTAGCGGGGAGACCCAGTACTTC | TRBV6-6 | TRBD2 | TRBJ2-5 | -
CASSLNLEGGYTF | TGTGCCAGCAGTCTTAACCTTGAAGGCGGCTACACCTTC | TRBV12-3/TRBV12-4 | - | TRBJ1-2 | few
CASSLDRFSYEQYF | TGTGCCAGCAGCTTGGACAGGTTCTCCTACGAGCAGTACTTC | TRBV5-4 | - | TRBJ2-7 | once
CASSQEPPGDTTSTDTQYF | TGCGCCAGCAGCCAAGAACCTCCCGGGGACACCACTAGCACAGATACGCAGTATTTT | TRBV4-1 | - | TRBJ2-3 | -
CASARAQGEQYF | TGTGCCAGCGCTCGCGCGCAGGGCGAGCAGTACTTC | TRBV5-4 | - | TRBJ2-7 | -
CASSVGISYNEQFF | TGTGCCAGCAGCGTTGGGATTAGCTACAATGAGCAGTTCTTC | TRBV9 | - | TRBJ2-1 | -
CASSYQQTNTEAFF | TGTGCCAGCAGTTACCAACAGACGAACACTGAAGCTTTCTTT | TRBV6-2/TRBV6-3 | - | TRBJ1-1 | once
CASSQFSPPARSSYEQYF | TGCGCCAGCAGCCAATTCTCCCCCCCGGCGCGTTCTTCCTACGAGCAGTACTTC | TRBV4-1 | - | TRBJ2-7 | -
CASSQDPISNQPQHF | TGCGCCAGCAGCCAAGATCCGATTAGCAATCAGCCCCAGCATTTT | TRBV4-1 | - | TRBJ1-5 | few
CASSQGWGRYNSPLHF | TGCGCCAGCAGCCAAGGTTGGGGGCGGTATAATTCACCCCTCCACTTT | TRBV4-1 | - | TRBJ1-6 | -
CASSLGTGGREKLFF | TGCGCCAGCAGCTTGGGGACAGGGGGGCGTGAAAAACTGTTTTTT | TRBV5-1 | TRBD1 | TRBJ1-4 | -
CASSRTAYGYTF | TGTGCCAGTAGTAGGACAGCGTATGGCTACACCTTC | TRBV19 | - | TRBJ1-2 | -
CASSVAGQSGYTF | TGTGCCAGCAGTGTTGCGGGACAGTCTGGCTACACCTTC | TRBV2 | TRBD1 | TRBJ1-2 | -
CASSPTLGGNEQFF | TGTGCCAGCTCACCGACGTTAGGCGGCAATGAGCAGTTCTTC | TRBV18 | - | TRBJ2-1 | -
CASSRQGIADTQYF | TGTGCCAGCAGCCGACAGGGTATCGCAGATACGCAGTATTTT | TRBV7-9 | TRBD1 | TRBJ2-3 | -
CASSQTGGSPLHF | TGTGCCAGTAGTCAGACAGGGGGATCACCCCTCCACTTT | TRBV19 | TRBD1 | TRBJ1-6 | -
CASTGLRNEKLFF | TGTGCCAGCACAGGGCTAAGAAATGAAAAACTGTTTTTT | TRBV2 | - | TRBJ1-4 | -
CASTQGDYGYTF | TGTGCCAGCACACAGGGGGACTATGGCTACACCTTC | TRBV28 | TRBD1 | TRBJ1-2 | -
CASSLATGGVQPQHF | TGTGCCAGCAGCTTAGCGACAGGGGGTGTACAGCCCCAGCATTTT | TRBV7-8 | TRBD1 | TRBJ1-5 | -
CASSPGTGGRRSYGYTF | TGTGCCAGCTCACCTGGGACAGGGGGACGGCGGTCCTATGGCTACACCTTC | TRBV18 | TRBD1 | TRBJ1-2 | -
CASSTEGGVSPLHF | TGTGCCAGCAGTACAGAAGGCGGGGTTTCACCCCTCCACTTT | TRBV2 | - | TRBJ1-6 | few
CASSRDSPPGLGETQYF | TGCGCCAGCAGCCGGGACAGTCCCCCTGGTTTGGGGGAGACCCAGTACTTC | TRBV5-1 | TRBD1 | TRBJ2-5 | -
CASSPPGTGFYEQYF | TGTGCCAGCAGTCCCCCCGGGACAGGGTTCTACGAGCAGTACTTC | TRBV28 | TRBD1 | TRBJ2-7 | -
CASSYSGQMNTEAFF | TGTGCCAGCAGTTACTCGGGACAGATGAACACTGAAGCTTTCTTT | TRBV6-5 | TRBD1 | TRBJ1-1 | -
CASSLGRATEAFF | TGTGCCAGCAGTTTGGGCAGAGCCACTGAAGCTTTCTTT | TRBV27 | - | TRBJ1-1 | -
CAISAGQYGYTF | TGTGCCATCAGTGCGGGACAGTATGGCTACACCTTC | TRBV10-3 | TRBD1 | TRBJ1-2 | -
CASSLLGGAIYGYTF | TGTGCCAGCAGCTTATTAGGGGGCGCAATCTATGGCTACACCTTC | TRBV7-9 | TRBD1 | TRBJ1-2 | -